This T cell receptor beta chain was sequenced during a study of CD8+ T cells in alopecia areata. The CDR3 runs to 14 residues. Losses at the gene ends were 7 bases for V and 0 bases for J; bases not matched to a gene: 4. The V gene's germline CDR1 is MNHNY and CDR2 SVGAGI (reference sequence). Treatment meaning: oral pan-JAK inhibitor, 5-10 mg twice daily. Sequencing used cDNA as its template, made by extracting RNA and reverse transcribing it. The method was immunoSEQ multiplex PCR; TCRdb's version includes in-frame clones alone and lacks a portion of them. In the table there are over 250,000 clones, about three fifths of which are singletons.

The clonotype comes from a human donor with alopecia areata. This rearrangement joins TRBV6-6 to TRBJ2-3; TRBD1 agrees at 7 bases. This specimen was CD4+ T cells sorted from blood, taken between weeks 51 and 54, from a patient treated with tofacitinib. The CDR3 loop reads CASIHRGSTDTQYF. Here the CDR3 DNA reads TGTGCCAGCATACACAGGGGTAGCACAGATACGCAGTATTTT.